The rows below give T cell receptor beta chains drawn from one sample of a study of memory CD8 T cells in hepatitis C reinfection. Measured with immunoSEQ multiplex PCR; TCRdb has only the in-frame clones, and not every one. The table has around 45,000 clones, nearly 90% seen once. The sequenced sample was naive CD8+ T cells sorted from blood. The receptors derive from a man younger than 35 with hepatitis C virus infection. Both conserved end residues are part of each CDR3. Each record gives: D gene, J gene, clone size, V gene, CDR3 protein, CDR3 DNA. The D gene is left open where the match is weak. A row's size may be missing; if present it is once, few, many or a size class.

d_call: TRBD1
j_call: TRBJ1-5
clone_size: NA
v_call: TRBV2
cdr3_aa: CATGTVIGNQPQHF
cdr3_nt: TGTGCCACCGGGACAGTGATAGGCAATCAGCCCCAGCATTTT

d_call: NA
j_call: TRBJ1-5
clone_size: NA
v_call: TRBV19
cdr3_aa: CASSFGGRSNQPQHF
cdr3_nt: TGTGCCAGTAGTTTCGGAGGGCGTAGCAATCAGCCCCAGCATTTT

d_call: NA
j_call: TRBJ2-1
clone_size: once
v_call: TRBV11-3
cdr3_aa: CAKQVVEQFF
cdr3_nt: TGTGCCAAGCAGGTTGTTGAGCAGTTCTTC

d_call: TRBD2
j_call: TRBJ2-7
clone_size: NA
v_call: TRBV10-3
cdr3_aa: CAISEMFAGGSPYEQYF
cdr3_nt: TGTGCCATCAGTGAAATGTTCGCGGGAGGATCTCCTTATGAGCAGTACTTC

d_call: NA
j_call: TRBJ2-1
clone_size: NA
v_call: TRBV27
cdr3_aa: CASSSSTGFNEQFF
cdr3_nt: NA

d_call: TRBD1
j_call: TRBJ1-1
clone_size: NA
v_call: TRBV6-1
cdr3_aa: CASNSPGQGAAEAFF
cdr3_nt: TGTGCCAGCAATAGCCCGGGACAGGGGGCCGCTGAAGCTTTCTTT

d_call: NA
j_call: TRBJ1-1
clone_size: NA
v_call: TRBV27
cdr3_aa: CASSFRGMVNTEAFF
cdr3_nt: TGTGCCAGCAGTTTTAGGGGTATGGTAAACACTGAAGCTTTCTTT

d_call: TRBD1
j_call: TRBJ1-1
clone_size: few
v_call: TRBV7-9
cdr3_aa: CASSRGQVLGTEAFF
cdr3_nt: TGTGCCAGCAGCCGAGGACAGGTATTGGGGACTGAAGCTTTCTTT

d_call: TRBD2
j_call: TRBJ2-3
clone_size: NA
v_call: TRBV7-7
cdr3_aa: CASSLAVGGGTDTQYF
cdr3_nt: TGTGCCAGCAGCTTAGCGGTGGGGGGGGGAACAGATACGCAGTATTTT

d_call: NA
j_call: TRBJ2-3
clone_size: NA
v_call: TRBV4-3
cdr3_aa: CASSHGTRTDTQYF
cdr3_nt: TGCGCCAGCAGCCATGGGACTCGTACAGATACGCAGTATTTT

d_call: NA
j_call: TRBJ2-5
clone_size: NA
v_call: TRBV28
cdr3_aa: CAAGGAEQYF
cdr3_nt: TGTGCCGCCGGCGGGGCAGAGCAGTACTTC

d_call: NA
j_call: TRBJ2-5
clone_size: NA
v_call: TRBV4-2
cdr3_aa: CASSRFAGDETQYF
cdr3_nt: TGTGCCAGCAGCCGGTTCGCAGGGGACGAGACCCAGTACTTC

d_call: NA
j_call: TRBJ2-1
clone_size: NA
v_call: TRBV15
cdr3_aa: CATSRFPLADDNNEQFF
cdr3_nt: TGTGCCACCAGCAGATTCCCTCTAGCAGACGATAACAATGAGCAGTTCTTC

d_call: NA
j_call: TRBJ2-1
clone_size: NA
v_call: TRBV5-6
cdr3_aa: CASSFLSRTAYNEQFF
cdr3_nt: TGTGCCAGCAGTTTTCTATCGAGGACAGCCTACAATGAGCAGTTCTTC

d_call: TRBD2
j_call: TRBJ2-4
clone_size: NA
v_call: TRBV28
cdr3_aa: CASSSGPAGLHLF
cdr3_nt: TGTGCCAGCAGTTCGGGGCCTGCGGGACTACACCTCTTC

d_call: NA
j_call: TRBJ1-4
clone_size: NA
v_call: TRBV7-2
cdr3_aa: CASSSVWAEKLFF
cdr3_nt: TGTGCCAGCAGCTCCGTATGGGCGGAAAAACTGTTTTTT

d_call: NA
j_call: TRBJ1-6
clone_size: NA
v_call: TRBV27
cdr3_aa: CASSRGGTAGSPLHF
cdr3_nt: TGTGCCAGCAGTCGGGGGGGGACGGCAGGATCACCCCTCCACTTT